This T cell receptor beta chain was found in a study of T cell responses to AZD1222 COVID-19 vaccine. There are 13 residues in the CDR3. Germline CDR1 reads MDHEN; CDR2 reads SYDVKM. V dropped 6 bases and J dropped 3 bases, with 9 bases sitting between them. This clone was counted between two and nine times. Assay used: immunoSEQ multiplex PCR; TCRdb lists only in-frame clones, some missing. The table includes around 190,000 clones, about 91% detected once. This chain links TRBV28 with TRBJ1-5; D is undetermined. This clonotype was sampled from an adult who received the AZD1222 COVID-19 vaccine. Sequences were derived from peripheral blood, sampled 28 days after the second AZD1222 dose. The CDR3 loop reads CASRSGPNQPQHF. The CDR3 DNA is TGTGCCAGCAGATCAGGCCCCAATCAGCCCCAGCATTTT.